This TCR beta chain was identified in a study of OX40 agonist ivuxolimab in advanced cancers. General study findings and limits: CD4+ and CD8+ T cells in blood underwent clonal expansion by week 6 at 0.1 to 3.0 mg/kg. Expanded clones belonging to CD8+ T cells outnumbered, on average, those of CD4+.

Unmatched junction bases numbered 5, after V lost 3 bases and J lost 2 bases. Germline V gene sequence: CDR1 LGHNA, CDR2 YSLEER. CDR3 length: 15 amino acids. Some clones are missing from TCRdb's copy, which holds only in-frame ones; the method was immunoSEQ multiplex PCR. The profile shows tens of thousands of clones, 70% to 90% of them singletons. In regard to this clone: Its specificity is unknown.

V and J are TRBV4-3 and TRBJ2-7, with 9 nucleotides matching TRBD1. The starting material was CD4+ or CD8+ T cells sorted from blood, obtained in a trial of the OX40 agonist ivuxolimab. The TCR was taken from an adult with an advanced solid tumor such as melanoma, head and neck, liver or kidney cancer. The DNA of the CDR3 is TGCGCCAGCAGCCACAAGGACAGGGGACCCTACGAGCAGTACTTC. Translation: CASSHKDRGPYEQYF.